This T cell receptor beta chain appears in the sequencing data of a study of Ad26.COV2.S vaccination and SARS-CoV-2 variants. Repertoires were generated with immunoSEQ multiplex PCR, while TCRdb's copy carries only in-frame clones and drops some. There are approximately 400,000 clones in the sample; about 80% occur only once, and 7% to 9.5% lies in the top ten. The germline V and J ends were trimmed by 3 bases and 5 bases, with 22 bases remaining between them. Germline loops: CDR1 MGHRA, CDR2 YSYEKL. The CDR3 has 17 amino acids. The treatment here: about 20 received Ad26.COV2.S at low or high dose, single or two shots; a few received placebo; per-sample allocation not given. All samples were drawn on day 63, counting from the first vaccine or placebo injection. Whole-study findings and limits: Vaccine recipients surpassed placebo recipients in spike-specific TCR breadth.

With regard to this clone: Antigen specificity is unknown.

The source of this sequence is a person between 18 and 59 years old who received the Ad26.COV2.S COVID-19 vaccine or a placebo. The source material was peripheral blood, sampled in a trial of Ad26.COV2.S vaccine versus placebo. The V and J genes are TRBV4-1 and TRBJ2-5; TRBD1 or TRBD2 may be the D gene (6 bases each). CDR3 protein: CASSQYPRGARGETQYF. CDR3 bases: TGCGCCAGCAGCCAGTACCCTAGGGGGGCACGAGGCGAGACCCAGTACTTC.